This TCR beta chain was sequenced for a study of T cell responses to AZD1222 COVID-19 vaccine. Study findings and constraints: Vaccination with two AZD1222 doses was followed by a rise in Spike-specific TCR breadth and depth. Nearly half of spike-specific TCRs reportedly target variant regions that are unmutated in the B.1.351 and B.1.1.7 variants.

In regard to this clone: Its antigen is not identified.

The length of the CDR3 is 14 residues. Profiling relied on immunoSEQ multiplex PCR, and the TCRdb table lists in-frame clones only, not all of them. The sample lists 100,000 to 150,000 clones, around 87% occurring once. The sequencing here drew on peripheral blood, taken on day 0 of AZD1222 vaccination. This TCR was recovered from an adult in good health. The chain has TRBV21-1 and TRBJ2-2; the D call TRBD1 from the table was never checked on the DNA. TRBV21-1 represents a pseudogene. The CDR3 DNA reads TGTGCCAGCAGGGCGACAGGGGCTTCCGGGGAGCTGTTTTTT. Its translation: CASRATGASGELFF.